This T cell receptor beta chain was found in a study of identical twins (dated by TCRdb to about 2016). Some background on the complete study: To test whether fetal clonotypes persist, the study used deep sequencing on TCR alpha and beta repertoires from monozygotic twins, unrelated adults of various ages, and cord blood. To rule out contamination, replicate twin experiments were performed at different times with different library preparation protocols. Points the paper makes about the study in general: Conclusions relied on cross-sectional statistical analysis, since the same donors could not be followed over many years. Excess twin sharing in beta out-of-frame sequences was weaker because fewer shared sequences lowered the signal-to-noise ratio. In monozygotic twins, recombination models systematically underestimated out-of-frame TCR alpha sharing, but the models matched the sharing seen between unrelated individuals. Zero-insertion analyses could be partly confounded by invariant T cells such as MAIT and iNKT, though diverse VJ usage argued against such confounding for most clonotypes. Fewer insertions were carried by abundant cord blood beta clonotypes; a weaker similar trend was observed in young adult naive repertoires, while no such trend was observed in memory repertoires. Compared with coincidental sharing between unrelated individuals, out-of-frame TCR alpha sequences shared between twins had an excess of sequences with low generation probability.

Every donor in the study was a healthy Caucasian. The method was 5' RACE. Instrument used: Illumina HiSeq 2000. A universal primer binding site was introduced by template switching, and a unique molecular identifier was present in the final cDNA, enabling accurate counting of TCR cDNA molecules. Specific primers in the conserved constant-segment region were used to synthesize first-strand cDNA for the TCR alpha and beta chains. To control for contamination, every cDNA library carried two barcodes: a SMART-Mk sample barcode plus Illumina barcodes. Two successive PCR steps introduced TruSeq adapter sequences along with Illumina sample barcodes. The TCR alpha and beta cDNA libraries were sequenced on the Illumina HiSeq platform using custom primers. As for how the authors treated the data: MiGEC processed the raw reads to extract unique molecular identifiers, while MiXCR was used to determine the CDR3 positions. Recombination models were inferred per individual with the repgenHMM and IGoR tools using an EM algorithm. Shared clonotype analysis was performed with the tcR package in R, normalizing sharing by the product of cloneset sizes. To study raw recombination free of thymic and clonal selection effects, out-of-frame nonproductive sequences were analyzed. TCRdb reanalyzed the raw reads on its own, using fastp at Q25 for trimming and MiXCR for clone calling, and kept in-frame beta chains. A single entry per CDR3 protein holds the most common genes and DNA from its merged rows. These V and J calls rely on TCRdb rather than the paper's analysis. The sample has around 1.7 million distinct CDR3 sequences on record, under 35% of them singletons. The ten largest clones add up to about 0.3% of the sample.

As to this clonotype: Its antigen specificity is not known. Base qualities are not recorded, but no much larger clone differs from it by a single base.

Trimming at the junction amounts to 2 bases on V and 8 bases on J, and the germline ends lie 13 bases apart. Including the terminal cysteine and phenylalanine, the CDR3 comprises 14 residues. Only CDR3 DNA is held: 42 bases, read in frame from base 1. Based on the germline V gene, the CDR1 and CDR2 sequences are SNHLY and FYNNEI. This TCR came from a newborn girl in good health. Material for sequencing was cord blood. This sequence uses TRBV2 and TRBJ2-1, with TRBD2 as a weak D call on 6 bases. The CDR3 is CASSERRDIHEQFF. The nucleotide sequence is TGTGCCAGCAGTGAACGGCGGGATATCCATGAGCAGTTCTTC.